The source of this T cell receptor (beta chain) is a study of blood T cell repertoires in COVID-19. Whole-study context: Spain, Italy and the United States supplied samples that represented acute and convalescent COVID-19. PBMCs, B-cell-depleted T cells, or T cells were the source of the cDNA or gDNA that made up the material.

The protocol was immunoSEQ multiplex PCR, while the TCRdb copy is restricted to in-frame clones and leaves out a portion. The sample records roughly 73,000 clones, around 90% being singletons. V shed 4 bases and J 0 bases; nucleotides not matched to a gene: 8. Per the germline V gene, CDR1 is SGHAT and CDR2 is FQNNGV. CDR3 length: 19 amino acids. Sequences were obtained from peripheral blood. The chain employs TRBV11-2 and TRBJ2-1, with 14 nucleotides matching TRBD2. The receptor comes from a woman of 80 years or more with active or convalescent COVID-19. CDR3 in DNA: TGTGCCAGCAGCTCGCCGGGACTAGCGGGGGACTTCTCCTACAATGAGCAGTTCTTC. It codes for CASSSPGLAGDFSYNEQFF.